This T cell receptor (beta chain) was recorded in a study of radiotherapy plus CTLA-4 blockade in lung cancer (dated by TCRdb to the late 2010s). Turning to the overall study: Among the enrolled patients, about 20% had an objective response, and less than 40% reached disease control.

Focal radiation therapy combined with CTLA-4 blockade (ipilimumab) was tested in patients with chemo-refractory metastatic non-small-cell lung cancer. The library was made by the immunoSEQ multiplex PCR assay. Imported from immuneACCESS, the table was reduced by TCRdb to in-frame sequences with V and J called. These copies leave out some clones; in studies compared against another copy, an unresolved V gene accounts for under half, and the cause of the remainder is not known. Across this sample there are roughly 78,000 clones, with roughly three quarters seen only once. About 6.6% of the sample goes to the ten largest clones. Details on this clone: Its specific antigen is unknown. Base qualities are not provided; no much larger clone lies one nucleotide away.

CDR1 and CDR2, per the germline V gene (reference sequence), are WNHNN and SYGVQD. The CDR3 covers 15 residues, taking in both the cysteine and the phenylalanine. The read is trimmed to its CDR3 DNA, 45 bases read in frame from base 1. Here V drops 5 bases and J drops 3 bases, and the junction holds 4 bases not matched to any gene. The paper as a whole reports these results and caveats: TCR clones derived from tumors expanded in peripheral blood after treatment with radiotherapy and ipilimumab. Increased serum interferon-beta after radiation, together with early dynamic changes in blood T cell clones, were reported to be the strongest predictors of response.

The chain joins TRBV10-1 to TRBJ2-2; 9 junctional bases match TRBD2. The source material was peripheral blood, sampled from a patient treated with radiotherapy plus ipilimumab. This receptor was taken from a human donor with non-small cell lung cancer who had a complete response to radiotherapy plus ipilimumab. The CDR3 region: CASSPGTSYTGELFF. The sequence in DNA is TGCGCCAGCAGTCCCGGGACTAGCTACACCGGGGAGCTGTTTTTT.